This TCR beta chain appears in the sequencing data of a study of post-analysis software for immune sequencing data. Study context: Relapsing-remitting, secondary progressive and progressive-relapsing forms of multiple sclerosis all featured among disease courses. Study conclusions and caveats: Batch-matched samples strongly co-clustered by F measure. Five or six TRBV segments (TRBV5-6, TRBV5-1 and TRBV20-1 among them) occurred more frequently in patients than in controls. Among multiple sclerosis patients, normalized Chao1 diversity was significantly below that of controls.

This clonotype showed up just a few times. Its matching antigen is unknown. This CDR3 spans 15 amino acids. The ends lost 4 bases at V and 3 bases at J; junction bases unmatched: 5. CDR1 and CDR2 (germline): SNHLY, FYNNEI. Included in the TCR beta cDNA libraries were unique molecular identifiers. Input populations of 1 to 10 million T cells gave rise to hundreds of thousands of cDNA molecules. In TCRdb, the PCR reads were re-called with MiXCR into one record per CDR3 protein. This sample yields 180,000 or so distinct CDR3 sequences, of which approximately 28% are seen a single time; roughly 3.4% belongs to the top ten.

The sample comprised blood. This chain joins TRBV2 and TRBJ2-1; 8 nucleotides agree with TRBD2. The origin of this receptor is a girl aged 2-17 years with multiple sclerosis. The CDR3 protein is CASSAPGTSYNEQFF. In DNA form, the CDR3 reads TGTGCCAGCAGTGCCCCCGGGACTAGCTACAATGAGCAGTTCTTC.